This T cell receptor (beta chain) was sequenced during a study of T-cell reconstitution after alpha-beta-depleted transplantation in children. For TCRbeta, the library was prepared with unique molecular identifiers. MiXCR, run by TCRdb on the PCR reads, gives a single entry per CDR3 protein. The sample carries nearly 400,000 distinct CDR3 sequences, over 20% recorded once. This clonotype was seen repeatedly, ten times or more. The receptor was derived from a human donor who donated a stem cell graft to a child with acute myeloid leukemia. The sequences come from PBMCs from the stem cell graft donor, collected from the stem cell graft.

The CDR3 loop is CASSPNSVYEQYF. The CDR3 DNA sequence: TGTGCCAGCAGCCCTAACTCTGTTTACGAGCAGTACTTC. The chain carries TRBV27 and TRBJ2-7, with D uncertain. V lost 6 bases and J lost 4, with 13 bases in between. The CDR3 extends over 13 amino acids. The germline V gene encodes CDR1 MNHEY and CDR2 SMNVEV (reference sequence).